The source of this T cell receptor (beta chain) is a study of blood T cell repertoires in COVID-19. About the study: Samples taken during acute and convalescent COVID-19 were collected in the United States, Italy and Spain. Sources were T cells, B-cell-depleted T cells, or PBMCs; the material itself was cDNA or gDNA.

Original processing notes: Researchers report that nucleated cell counts were estimated from reference gene primer amplification. Here immunoSEQ multiplex PCR was the method, and the copy in TCRdb shows in-frame clones only, minus some. Clone size and the V and J calls come from that table; the DNA yielded D and trimming. This sample has some 150,000 clones, with around 73% found just once. CDR1 is SGHAT, CDR2 FQNNGV, per germline. V shed 3 bases and J shed 6 bases, with 12 bases lying between them. There are 14 residues in the CDR3. The rearrangement links TRBV11-2 to TRBJ2-1, with D possibly matching TRBD1 (5 bases). Sequencing was carried out using peripheral blood. The receptor was isolated from a woman in her forties or fifties with active or convalescent COVID-19. CDR3 in amino acids: CASSFHAGFNEQFF. The CDR3 nucleotides are TGTGCCAGCAGCTTTCACGCAGGGTTCAATGAGCAGTTCTTC.